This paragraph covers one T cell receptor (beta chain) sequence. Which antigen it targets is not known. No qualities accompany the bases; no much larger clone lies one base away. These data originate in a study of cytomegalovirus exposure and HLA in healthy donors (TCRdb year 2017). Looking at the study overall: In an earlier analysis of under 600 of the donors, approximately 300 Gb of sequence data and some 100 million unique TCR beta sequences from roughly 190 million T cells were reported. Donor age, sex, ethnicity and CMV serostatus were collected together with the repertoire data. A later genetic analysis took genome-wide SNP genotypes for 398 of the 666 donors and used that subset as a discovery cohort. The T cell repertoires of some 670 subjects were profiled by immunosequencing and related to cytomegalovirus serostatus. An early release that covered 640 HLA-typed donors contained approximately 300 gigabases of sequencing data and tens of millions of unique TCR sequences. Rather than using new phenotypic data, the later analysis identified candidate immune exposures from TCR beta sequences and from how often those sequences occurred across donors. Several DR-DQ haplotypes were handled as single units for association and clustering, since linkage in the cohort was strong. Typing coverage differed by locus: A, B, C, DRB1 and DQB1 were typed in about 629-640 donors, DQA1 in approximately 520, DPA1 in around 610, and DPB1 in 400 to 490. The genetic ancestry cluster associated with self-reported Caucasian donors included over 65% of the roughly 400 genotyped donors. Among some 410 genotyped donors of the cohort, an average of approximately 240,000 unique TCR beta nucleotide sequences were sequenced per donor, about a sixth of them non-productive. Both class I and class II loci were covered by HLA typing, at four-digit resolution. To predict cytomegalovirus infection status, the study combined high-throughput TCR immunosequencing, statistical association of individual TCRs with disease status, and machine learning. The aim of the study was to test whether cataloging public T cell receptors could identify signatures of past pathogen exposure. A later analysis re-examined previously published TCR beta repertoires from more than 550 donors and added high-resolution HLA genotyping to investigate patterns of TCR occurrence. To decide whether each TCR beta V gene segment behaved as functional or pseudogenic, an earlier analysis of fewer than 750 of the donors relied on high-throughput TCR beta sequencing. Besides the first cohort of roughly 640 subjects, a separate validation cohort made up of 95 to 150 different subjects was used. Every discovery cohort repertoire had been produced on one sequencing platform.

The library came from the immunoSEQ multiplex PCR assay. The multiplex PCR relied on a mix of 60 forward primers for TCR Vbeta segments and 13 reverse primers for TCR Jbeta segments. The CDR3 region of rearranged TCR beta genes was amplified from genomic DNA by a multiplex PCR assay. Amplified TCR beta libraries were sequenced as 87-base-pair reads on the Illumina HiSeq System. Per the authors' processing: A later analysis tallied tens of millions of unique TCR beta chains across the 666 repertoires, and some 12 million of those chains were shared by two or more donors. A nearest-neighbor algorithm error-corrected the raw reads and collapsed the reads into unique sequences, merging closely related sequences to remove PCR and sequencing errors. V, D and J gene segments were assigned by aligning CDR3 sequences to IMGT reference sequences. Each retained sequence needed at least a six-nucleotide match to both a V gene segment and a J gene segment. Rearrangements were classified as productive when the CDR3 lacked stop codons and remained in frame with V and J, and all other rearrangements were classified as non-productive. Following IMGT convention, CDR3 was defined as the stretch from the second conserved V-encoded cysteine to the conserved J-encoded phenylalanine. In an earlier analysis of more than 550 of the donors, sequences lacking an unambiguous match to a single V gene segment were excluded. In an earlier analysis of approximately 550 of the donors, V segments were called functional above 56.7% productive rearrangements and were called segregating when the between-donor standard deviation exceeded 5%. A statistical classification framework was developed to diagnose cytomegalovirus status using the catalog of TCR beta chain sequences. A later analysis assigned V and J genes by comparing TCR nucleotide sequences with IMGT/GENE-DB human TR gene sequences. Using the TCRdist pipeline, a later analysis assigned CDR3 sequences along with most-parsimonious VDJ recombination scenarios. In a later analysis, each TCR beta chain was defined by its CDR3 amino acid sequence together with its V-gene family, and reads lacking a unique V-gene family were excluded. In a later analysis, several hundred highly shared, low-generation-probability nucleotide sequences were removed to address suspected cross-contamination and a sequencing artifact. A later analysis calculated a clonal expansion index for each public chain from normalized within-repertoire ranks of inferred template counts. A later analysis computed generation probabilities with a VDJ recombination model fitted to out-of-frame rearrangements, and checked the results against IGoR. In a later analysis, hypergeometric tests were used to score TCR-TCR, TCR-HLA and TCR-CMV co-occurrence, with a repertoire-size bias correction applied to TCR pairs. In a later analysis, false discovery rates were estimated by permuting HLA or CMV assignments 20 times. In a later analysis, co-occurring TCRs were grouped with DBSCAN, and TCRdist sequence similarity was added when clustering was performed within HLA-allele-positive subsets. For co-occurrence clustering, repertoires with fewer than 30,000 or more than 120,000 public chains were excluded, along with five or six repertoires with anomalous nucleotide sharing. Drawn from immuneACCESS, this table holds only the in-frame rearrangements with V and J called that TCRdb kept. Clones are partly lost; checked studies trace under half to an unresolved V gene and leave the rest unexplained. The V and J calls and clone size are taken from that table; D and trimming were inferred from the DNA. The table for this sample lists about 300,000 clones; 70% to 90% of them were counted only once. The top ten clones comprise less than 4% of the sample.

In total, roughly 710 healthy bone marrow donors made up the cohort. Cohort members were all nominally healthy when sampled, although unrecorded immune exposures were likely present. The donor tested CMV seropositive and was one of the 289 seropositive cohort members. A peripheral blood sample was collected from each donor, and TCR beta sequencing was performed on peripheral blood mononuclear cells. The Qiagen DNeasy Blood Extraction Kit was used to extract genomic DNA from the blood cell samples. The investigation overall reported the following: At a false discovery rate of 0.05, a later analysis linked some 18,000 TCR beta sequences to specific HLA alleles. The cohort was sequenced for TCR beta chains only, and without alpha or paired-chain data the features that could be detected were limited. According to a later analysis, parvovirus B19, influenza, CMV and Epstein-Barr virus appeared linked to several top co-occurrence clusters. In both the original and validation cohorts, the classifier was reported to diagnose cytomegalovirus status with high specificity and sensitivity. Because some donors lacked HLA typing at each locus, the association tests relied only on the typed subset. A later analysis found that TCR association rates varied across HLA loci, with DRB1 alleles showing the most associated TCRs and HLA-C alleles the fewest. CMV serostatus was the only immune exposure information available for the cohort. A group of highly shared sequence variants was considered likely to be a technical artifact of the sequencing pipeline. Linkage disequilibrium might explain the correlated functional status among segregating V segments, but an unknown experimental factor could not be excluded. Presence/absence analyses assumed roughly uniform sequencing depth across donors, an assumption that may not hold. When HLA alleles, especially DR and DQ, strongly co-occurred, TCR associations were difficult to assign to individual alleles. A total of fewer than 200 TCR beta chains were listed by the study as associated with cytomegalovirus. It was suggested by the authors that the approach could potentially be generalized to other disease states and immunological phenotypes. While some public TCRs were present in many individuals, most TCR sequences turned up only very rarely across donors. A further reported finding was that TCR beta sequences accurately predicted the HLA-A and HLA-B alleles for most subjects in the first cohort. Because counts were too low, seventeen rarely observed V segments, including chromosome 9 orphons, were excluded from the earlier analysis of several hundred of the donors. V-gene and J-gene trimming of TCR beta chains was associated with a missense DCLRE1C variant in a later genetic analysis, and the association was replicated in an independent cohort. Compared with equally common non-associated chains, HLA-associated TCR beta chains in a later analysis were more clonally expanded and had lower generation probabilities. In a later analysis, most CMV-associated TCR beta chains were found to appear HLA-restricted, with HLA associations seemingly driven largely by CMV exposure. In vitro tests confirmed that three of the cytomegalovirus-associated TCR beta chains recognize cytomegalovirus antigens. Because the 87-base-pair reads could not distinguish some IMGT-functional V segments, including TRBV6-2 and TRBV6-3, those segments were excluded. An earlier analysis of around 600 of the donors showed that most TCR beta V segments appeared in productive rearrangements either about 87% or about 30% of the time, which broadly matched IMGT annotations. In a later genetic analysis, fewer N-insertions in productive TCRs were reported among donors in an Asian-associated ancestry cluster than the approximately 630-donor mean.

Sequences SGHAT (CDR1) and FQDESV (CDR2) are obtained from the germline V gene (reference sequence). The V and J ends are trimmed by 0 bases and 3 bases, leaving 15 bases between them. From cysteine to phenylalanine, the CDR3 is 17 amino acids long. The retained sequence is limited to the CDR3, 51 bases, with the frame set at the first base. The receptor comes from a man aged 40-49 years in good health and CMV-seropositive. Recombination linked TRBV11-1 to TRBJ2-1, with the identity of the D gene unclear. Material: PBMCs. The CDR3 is CASSLASHYSDYNEQFF. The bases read TGTGCCAGCAGCTTAGCGTCGCACTACTCAGACTACAATGAGCAGTTCTTC.